These 6 T cell receptor beta chains originate from one sample sequenced in a study of pediatric ulcerative colitis. One to two pinch biopsies were taken from the rectum during colonoscopy. Sequencing used immunoSEQ multiplex PCR; TCRdb keeps in-frame clones, though not all of them. Of more than 40,000 clones in the sample, about 79% are singletons; the top ten hold over 3%. Sequenced sample: gut tissue. Source of these receptors: a girl between 5 and 17 years old with moderate ulcerative colitis.

By share of the sample, this clone is large. V gene TRBV4-1 combines with J gene TRBJ1-1; the D gene is possibly TRBD1 (5 bases). This CDR3 comprises 13 residues. CDR1 and CDR2 (germline): MGHRA, YSYEKL. The V end lost 2 bases, the J end lost 8 bases, and 12 bases lay between the germline ends. The CDR3 protein is CASSQLPGTEAFF. The CDR3 DNA is TGCGCCAGCAGCCAACTACCAGGGACCGAAGCTTTCTTT.

The V call is TRBV6-6, the J call TRBJ1-2, with D hard to call. Germline V gene sequence: CDR1 MNHNY, CDR2 SVGAGI (reference sequence). V lost 2 bases to trimming and J lost 6 bases, with 19 bases between them. The CDR3 spans 16 residues. The CDR3 loop is CASSYPRGVGMNGYTF. For the CDR3, the DNA is TGTGCCAGCAGTTACCCGCGGGGAGTAGGGATGAATGGCTACACCTTC.

This chain links TRBV6-5 with TRBJ1-6; possibly TRBD1 for D (6 bases). From germline, CDR1 is MNHEY and CDR2 SVGAGI. This CDR3 has 15 residues. Trimming pared 10 bases from V and 6 bases from J, leaving 19 bases between. The CDR3 loop reads CATLAGVPGNSPLHF. The CDR3 DNA reads TGTGCCACCCTGGCAGGGGTTCCAGGTAATTCACCCCTCCACTTT.

V and J are TRBV30 and TRBJ2-7; TRBD2 aligns across 7 bases. The CDR3 has 14 amino acids. V lost 0 bases, J lost 5 bases, and 7 bases stayed unmatched. From germline, CDR1 is GTSNPN and CDR2 SVGIG (reference sequence). The CDR3: CAWSVGGVSHEQYF. The CDR3 DNA reads as TGTGCCTGGAGTGTGGGGGGGGTGTCCCACGAGCAGTACTTC.

This sequence joins TRBV6-1 and TRBJ2-7, with D possibly matching TRBD1 (5 bases). In germline, CDR1 is MNHNS, CDR2 SASEGT. V lost 2 bases and J 2 bases, leaving 13 bases between the germline ends. CDR3 size: 15 residues. The CDR3 spells CASSESGFAPYEQYF. Written as DNA, the CDR3 is TGTGCCAGCAGTGAATCAGGGTTCGCCCCCTACGAGCAGTACTTC.

The chain employs TRBV25-1 and TRBJ2-3; tentatively, D is TRBD1 or TRBD2 (6 bases each). This CDR3 has 16 amino acids. V lost 0 bases to trimming and J lost 5 bases, with 15 bases between them. Per germline, CDR1 MGHDK and CDR2 SYGVNS. The CDR3 DNA reads TGTGCCAGCAGTGAATATGGGGGGCTGGAGGGAGATACGCAGTATTTT. It specifies CASSEYGGLEGDTQYF.